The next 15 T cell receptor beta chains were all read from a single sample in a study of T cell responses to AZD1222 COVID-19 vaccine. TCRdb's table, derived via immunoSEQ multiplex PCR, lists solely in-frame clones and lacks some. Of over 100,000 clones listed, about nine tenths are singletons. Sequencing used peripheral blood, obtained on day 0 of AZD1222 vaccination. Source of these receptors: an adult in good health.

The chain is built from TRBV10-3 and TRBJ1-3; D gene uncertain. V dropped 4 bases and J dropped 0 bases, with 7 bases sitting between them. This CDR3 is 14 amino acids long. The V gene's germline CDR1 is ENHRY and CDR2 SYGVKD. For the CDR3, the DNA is TGTGCCATCAGTGGCAGCAACTCTGGAAACACCATATATTTT. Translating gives CAISGSNSGNTIYF.

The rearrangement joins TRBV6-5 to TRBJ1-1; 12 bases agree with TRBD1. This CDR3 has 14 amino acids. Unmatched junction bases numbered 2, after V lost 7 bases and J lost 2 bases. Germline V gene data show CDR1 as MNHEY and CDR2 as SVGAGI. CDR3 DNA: TGTGCCAGCACCGGGACAGGGGGCAACACTGAAGCTTTCTTT. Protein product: CASTGTGGNTEAFF.

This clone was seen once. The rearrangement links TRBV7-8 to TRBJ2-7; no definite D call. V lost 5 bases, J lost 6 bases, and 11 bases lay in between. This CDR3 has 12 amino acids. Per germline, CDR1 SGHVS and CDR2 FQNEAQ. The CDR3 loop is CASSPTPREQYF. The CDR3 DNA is TGTGCCAGCAGCCCGACACCCCGCGAGCAGTACTTC.

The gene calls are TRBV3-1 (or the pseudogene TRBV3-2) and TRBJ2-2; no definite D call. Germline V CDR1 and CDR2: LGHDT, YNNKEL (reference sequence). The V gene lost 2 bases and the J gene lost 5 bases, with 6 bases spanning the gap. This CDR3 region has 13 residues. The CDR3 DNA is TGTGCCAGCAGCCAATACCTGACCGGGGAGCTGTTTTTT. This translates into CASSQYLTGELFF.

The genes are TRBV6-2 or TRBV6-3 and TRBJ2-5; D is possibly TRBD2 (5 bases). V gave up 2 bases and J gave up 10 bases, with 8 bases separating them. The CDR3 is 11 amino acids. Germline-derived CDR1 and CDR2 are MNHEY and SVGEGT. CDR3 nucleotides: TGTGCCAGCAGTTACGAAGCGGACCAGTACTTC. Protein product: CASSYEADQYF.

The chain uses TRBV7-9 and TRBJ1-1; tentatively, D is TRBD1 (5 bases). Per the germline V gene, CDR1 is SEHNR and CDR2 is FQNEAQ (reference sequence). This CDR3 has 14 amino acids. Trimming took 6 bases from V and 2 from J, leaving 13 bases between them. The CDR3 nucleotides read TGTGCCAGCAGGTCGGGACTCCTAAACACTGAAGCTTTCTTT. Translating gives CASRSGLLNTEAFF.

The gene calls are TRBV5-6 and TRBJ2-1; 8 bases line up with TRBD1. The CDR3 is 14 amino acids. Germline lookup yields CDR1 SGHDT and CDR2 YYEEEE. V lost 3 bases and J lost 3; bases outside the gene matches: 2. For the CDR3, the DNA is TGTGCCAGCAGCTACAGGGGGAACTACAATGAGCAGTTCTTC. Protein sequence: CASSYRGNYNEQFF.

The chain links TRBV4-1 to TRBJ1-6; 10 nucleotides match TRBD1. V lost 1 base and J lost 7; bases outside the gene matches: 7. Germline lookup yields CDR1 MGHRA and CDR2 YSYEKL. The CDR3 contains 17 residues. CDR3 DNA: TGCGCCAGCAGCCAAGCTCTACCGGGACAGGGGAATTCACCCCTCCACTTT. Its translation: CASSQALPGQGNSPLHF.

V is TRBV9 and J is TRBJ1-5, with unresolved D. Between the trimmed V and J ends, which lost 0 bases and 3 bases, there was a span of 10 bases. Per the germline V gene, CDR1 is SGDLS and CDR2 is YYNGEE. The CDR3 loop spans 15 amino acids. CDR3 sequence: CASSVGLDHNQPQHF. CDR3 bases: TGTGCCAGCAGCGTAGGACTCGACCACAATCAGCCCCAGCATTTT.

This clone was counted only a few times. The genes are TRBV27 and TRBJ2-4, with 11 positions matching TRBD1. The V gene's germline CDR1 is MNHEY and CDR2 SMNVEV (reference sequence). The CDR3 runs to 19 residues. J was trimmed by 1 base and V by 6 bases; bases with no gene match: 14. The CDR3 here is CASRNEDRGQVNAKNIQYF. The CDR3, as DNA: TGTGCCAGCAGGAACGAGGACAGGGGGCAAGTCAACGCCAAAAACATTCAGTACTTC.

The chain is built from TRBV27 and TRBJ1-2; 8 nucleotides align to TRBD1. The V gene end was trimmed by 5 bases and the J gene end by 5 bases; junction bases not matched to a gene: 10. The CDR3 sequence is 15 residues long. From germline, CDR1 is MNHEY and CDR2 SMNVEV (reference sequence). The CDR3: CASSKGQGPSYGYTF. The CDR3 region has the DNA TGTGCCAGCAGTAAAGGACAGGGCCCTTCTTATGGCTACACCTTC.

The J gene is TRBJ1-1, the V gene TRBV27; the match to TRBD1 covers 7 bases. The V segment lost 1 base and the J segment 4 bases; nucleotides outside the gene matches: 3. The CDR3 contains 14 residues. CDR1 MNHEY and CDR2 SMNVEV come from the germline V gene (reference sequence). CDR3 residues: CASSLYAGGTEAFF. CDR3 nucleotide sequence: TGTGCCAGCAGTTTATATGCAGGGGGCACTGAAGCTTTCTTT.

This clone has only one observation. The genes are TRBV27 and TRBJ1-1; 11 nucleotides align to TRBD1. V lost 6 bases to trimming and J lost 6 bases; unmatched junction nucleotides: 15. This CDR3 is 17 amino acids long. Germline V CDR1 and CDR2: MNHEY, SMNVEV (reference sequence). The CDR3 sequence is CASRPSPGTGGVSEAFF. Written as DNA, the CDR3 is TGTGCCAGCAGGCCTTCACCCGGGACAGGGGGAGTCTCTGAAGCTTTCTTT.

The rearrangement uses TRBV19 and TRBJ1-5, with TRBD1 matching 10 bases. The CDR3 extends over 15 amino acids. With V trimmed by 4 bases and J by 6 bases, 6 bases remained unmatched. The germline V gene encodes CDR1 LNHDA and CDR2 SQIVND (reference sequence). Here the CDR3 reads CASSTGTGEGQPQHF. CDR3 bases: TGTGCCAGTAGTACCGGGACAGGGGAAGGTCAGCCCCAGCATTTT.

The CDR3 bases are TGCGCCAGCAGCCAAGGCGGACAGGGGGGGGAAAAACTGTTTTTT. Protein sequence: CASSQGGQGGEKLFF. V gene TRBV4-1 combines with J gene TRBJ1-4; 10 positions match TRBD1. Germline V gene data show CDR1 as MGHRA and CDR2 as YSYEKL. V shed 1 base, J shed 8 bases, and the junction held 4 bases outside the gene matches. The CDR3 runs 15 residues.